This T cell receptor (beta chain) stems from a study of blood T cell repertoires in COVID-19. Study background: The United States, Italy and Spain were the sources of the acute and convalescent COVID-19 samples. Sources were T cells, B-cell-depleted T cells, or PBMCs; the material itself was cDNA or gDNA.

Authors' processing steps: Amplification with reference gene primers provided the estimates of nucleated cell counts. Repertoires were generated with immunoSEQ multiplex PCR, while TCRdb's copy carries only in-frame clones and drops some. D and trimming come from the DNA, and the V and J calls and clone size come from that table. The sample records some 220,000 clones, about three quarters being singletons. CDR3 length: 14 amino acids. CDR1 GTSNPN and CDR2 SVGIG come from the germline V gene (reference sequence). Trimming took off 4 bases at V and 5 bases at J, with 17 bases between the two ends. The V and J genes are TRBV30 and TRBJ1-1; a possible D gene is TRBD1 (5 bases). The sequence came from a woman aged 70-85 years with acute or convalescent COVID-19. Sequenced input: peripheral blood. CDR3 coding DNA: TGTGCCTGGAAGCGGGGACGCCCCCCGACTGAAGCTTTCTTT. Protein: CAWKRGRPPTEAFF.